The 25 T cell receptor beta chains in this list originate from one sample, sequenced in a study of T cells in narcolepsy. Here immunoSEQ multiplex PCR was the method, and the copy in TCRdb shows in-frame clones only, minus some. The sample contains under 35,000 clones, 80% to 85% of which appear only once. Sequenced material: memory (CD45RA-) CD4+ T cells from blood. The source of these receptors is a human donor in good health.

The count of this clone is one. This chain connects TRBV7-8 to TRBJ2-5; D gene unclear. V was shortened by 5 bases and J by 1 base, with 11 bases between the two germline ends. From germline, CDR1 is SGHVS and CDR2 FQNEAQ. The CDR3 spans 14 residues. The CDR3: CASSRGRAQETQYF. CDR3 sequence (DNA): TGTGCCAGCAGCCGAGGACGAGCCCAAGAGACCCAGTACTTC.

The J gene is TRBJ1-1, the V gene TRBV28; D unclear. CDR1 is MDHEN, CDR2 SYDVKM, per germline. CDR3 length equals 14 residues. Trimming took 6 bases from V and 0 from J, leaving 11 bases between them. The CDR3 DNA reads as TGTGCCAGCAGGCCTATCTCGCTGAACACTGAAGCTTTCTTT. Protein sequence: CASRPISLNTEAFF.

V and J are TRBV5-1 and TRBJ1-1; 9 bases match TRBD1. V lost 1 base, J lost 4 bases, and 11 bases stayed unmatched. The germline V gene has CDR1 SGHRS and CDR2 YFSETQ. The CDR3 consists of 17 residues. CDR3 bases: TGCGCCAGCAGCTTGTCCGGGACAGGGAGTGGGGGCACTGAAGCTTTCTTT. Its translation: CASSLSGTGSGGTEAFF.

V usage is TRBV6-5 and J usage is TRBJ2-1; 8 bases are shared with TRBD1. Trimming at V came to 4 bases and at J to 5 bases, leaving 7 bases not matched to a gene. This CDR3 spans 15 amino acids. The germline V gene has CDR1 MNHEY and CDR2 SVGAGI. This chain's CDR3 is CASSSGTGYDNEQFF. The CDR3 bases are TGTGCCAGCAGTTCCGGGACAGGTTACGACAATGAGCAGTTCTTC.

There are a few counts of this clone. The chain uses TRBV28 and TRBJ2-7; 7 nucleotides line up with TRBD1. The V gene end was trimmed by 1 base and the J gene end by 3 bases; junction bases not matched to a gene: 15. Germline CDR1 and CDR2: MDHEN and SYDVKM. The CDR3 contains 18 residues. DNA of the CDR3: TGTGCCAGCAGTTTATTTGGGTGGGACAGCAATGGCAGCTACGAGCAGTACTTC. Its protein is CASSLFGWDSNGSYEQYF.

The DNA for the CDR3 is TGTGCCAGCAGCCGTGGGACAGGTGAAGCTTCACCCCTCCACTTT. This encodes CASSRGTGEASPLHF. The gene calls are TRBV7-9 and TRBJ1-6, with TRBD1 identical over 8 bases. This CDR3 comprises 15 residues. With V trimmed by 5 bases and J by 9 bases, 9 bases remained unmatched. Germline-derived CDR1 and CDR2 are SEHNR and FQNEAQ (reference sequence).

This clone was observed once. The chain is built from TRBV18 and TRBJ1-6; D uncertain. Germline lookup yields CDR1 KGHSH and CDR2 LQKENI. The CDR3 loop spans 14 amino acids. Deletions cut 2 bases from V and 4 bases from J, with 6 bases between. Written as DNA, the CDR3 is TGTGCCAGCTCACCAGCGGATTATAATTCACCCCTCCACTTT. Protein: CASSPADYNSPLHF.

The chain uses TRBV5-6 and TRBJ1-6; D may be TRBD1 (5 bases). CDR3 length: 15 amino acids. Germline values: CDR1 SGHDT, CDR2 YYEEEE. Deletions cut 5 bases from V and 6 bases from J, with 15 bases between. CDR3 sequence: CASRQASGGNSPLHF. CDR3 DNA: TGTGCCAGCAGACAGGCCTCGGGCGGTAATTCACCCCTCCACTTT.

This rearrangement joins TRBV28 to TRBJ2-5; possible D gene TRBD2, 5 bases. V lost 2 bases, J lost 5 bases, and 6 bases lay in between. CDR3 length equals 12 residues. Germline V gives CDR1 MDHEN, CDR2 SYDVKM. The CDR3 sequence is CASSLRRETQYF. CDR3 DNA sequence: TGTGCCAGCAGTTTACGGAGGGAGACCCAGTACTTC.

The chain has TRBV5-1 and TRBJ2-6, with D possibly being TRBD1 or TRBD2 (5 bases each). Looked up from germline, CDR1 is SGHRS and CDR2 is YFSETQ. The CDR3 spans 20 residues. The V gene lost 0 bases and the J gene lost 0 bases, with 19 bases spanning the gap. The CDR3 loop is CASSLVVLGTSLSGANVLTF. The DNA of the CDR3 is TGCGCCAGCAGCTTGGTCGTTCTAGGGACCTCCCTCTCTGGGGCCAACGTCCTGACTTTC.

V is TRBV20-1 and J is TRBJ1-1, with D hard to call. Trimming cost V 3 bases and J 4 bases, with 6 bases left between them. This CDR3 contains 11 residues. Germline V gene sequence: CDR1 DFQATT, CDR2 SNEGSKA (reference sequence). In DNA, the CDR3 is TGCAGTGCTAGGGAGGGCACTGAAGCTTTCTTT. It specifies CSAREGTEAFF.

This sequence joins TRBV28 and TRBJ2-1, with D maybe TRBD2 (6 bases). V shed 6 bases and J shed 7 bases, with 22 bases lying between them. Per germline, CDR1 MDHEN and CDR2 SYDVKM. The CDR3 runs 16 residues. CDR3 bases: TGTGCCAGCAGGAGGACTATGCGGGGTCTTGGTAATGAGCAGTTCTTC. Its protein product is CASRRTMRGLGNEQFF.

The chain employs TRBV5-5 and TRBJ2-4; 8 nucleotides align to TRBD1. The V gene's germline CDR1 is SGHKS and CDR2 YYEKEE (reference sequence). The V segment lost 4 bases and the J segment 2 bases; nucleotides outside the gene matches: 11. The length of the CDR3 is 17 residues. CDR3 sequence reads: CASSAYTQGATKNIQYF. DNA for the CDR3: TGTGCCAGCAGCGCCTACACCCAGGGGGCGACCAAAAACATTCAGTACTTC.

The V gene is TRBV10-3, the J gene TRBJ1-1; TRBD1 aligns across 7 bases. Trimming took 2 bases from V and 11 from J; bases not matched to a gene: 8. CDR1 is ENHRY, CDR2 SYGVKD, per germline. The CDR3 runs to 13 residues. CDR3 bases: TGTGCCATCAGTGAGAACCGGGACAGAGGCGCTTTCTTT. Residues: CAISENRDRGAFF.

J is TRBJ1-4 and V is TRBV11-2; no definite D call. The V gene's germline CDR1 is SGHAT and CDR2 FQNNGV. V was shortened by 1 base and J by 4 bases, with 7 bases between the two germline ends. The CDR3 contains 14 residues. CDR3 region: CASSLVSGNEKLFF. The CDR3 DNA follows: TGTGCCAGCAGCTTAGTCTCCGGTAATGAAAAACTGTTTTTT.

The sample holds one count of this clone. V and J are TRBV19 and TRBJ2-5; D may be TRBD2 (5 bases). The CDR3 has 15 amino acids. CDR1 and CDR2 (germline): LNHDA, SQIVND (reference sequence). V gave up 5 bases and J gave up 1 base, with 14 bases separating them. The CDR3 nucleotides read TGTGCCAGTAGTCCCTTCGGACGGGGCCAAGAGACCCAGTACTTC. It codes for CASSPFGRGQETQYF.

The chain has TRBV19 and TRBJ2-3; D is unclear. Between the trimmed V and J ends, which lost 4 bases and 2 bases, there was a span of 7 bases. Germline V gives CDR1 LNHDA, CDR2 SQIVND (reference sequence). This CDR3 comprises 13 residues. CDR3 protein: CASSSMYTDTQYF. The CDR3 DNA sequence: TGTGCCAGTAGTAGTATGTACACAGATACGCAGTATTTT.

The J gene is TRBJ1-6, the V gene TRBV7-9; D is ambiguous. Looked up from germline, CDR1 is SEHNR and CDR2 is FQNEAQ (reference sequence). V was pared by 2 bases and J by 0 bases, with 5 bases between. The CDR3 is made up of 15 amino acids. The CDR3 sequence is CASSLSTSYNSPLHF. The CDR3 region has the DNA TGTGCCAGCAGCTTAAGTACCTCCTATAATTCACCCCTCCACTTT.

The chain carries TRBV5-1 and TRBJ2-1; the D call may be TRBD1 or TRBD2 (5 bases each). This CDR3 has 14 amino acids. V lost 4 bases and J lost 6, with 14 bases in between. The germline CDR1 and CDR2 sequences are SGHRS and YFSETQ. CDR3 region: CASSPRPGSNEQFF. The CDR3 bases are TGCGCCAGCAGCCCCCGCCCAGGGAGCAATGAGCAGTTCTTC.

The chain joins TRBV6-1 to TRBJ2-7, with no clear D. The CDR3 covers 13 residues. Per the germline V gene, CDR1 is MNHNS and CDR2 is SASEGT. V shed 1 base and J shed 7 bases, with 11 bases lying between them. CDR3 nucleotide sequence: TGTGCCAGCAGTGAAGGTTTAGAGAGAGAGCAGTACGTC. Translated: CASSEGLEREQYV.

The rearrangement uses TRBV5-1 and TRBJ1-2; D unresolved. The CDR3 runs 15 residues. V was cut by 4 bases and J by 0 bases, with 13 bases left in between. Germline V gene sequence: CDR1 SGHRS, CDR2 YFSETQ. CDR3 in amino acids: CASSVGNVANYGYTF. Written as DNA, the CDR3 is TGCGCCAGCAGCGTTGGAAACGTGGCTAACTATGGCTACACCTTC.

The rearrangement links TRBV28 to TRBJ2-2, with 13 bases lining up with TRBD2. Per germline, CDR1 MDHEN and CDR2 SYDVKM. The CDR3 is 19 residues long. J lost 0 bases, V lost 5 bases, and 9 bases had no gene match. DNA of the CDR3: TGTGCCAGCAGTCAACCGGGACTAGCGGGGAAGGCGAACACCGGGGAGCTGTTTTTT. It specifies CASSQPGLAGKANTGELFF.

This CDR3 reads CASSLWGRDSLQETQYF. CDR3 DNA: TGTGCCAGCAGCTTATGGGGTCGGGACAGCTTACAAGAGACCCAGTACTTC. The chain employs TRBV7-2 and TRBJ2-5, with 7 bases identical to TRBD1. Germline loops: CDR1 SGHTA, CDR2 FQGNSA. The V gene end was trimmed by 2 bases and the J gene end by 2 bases; junction bases not matched to a gene: 11. The CDR3 spans 17 residues.

The chain uses TRBV6-6 and TRBJ1-3; a weak D match, TRBD1 (6 bases). V gave up 7 bases and J gave up 0 bases, with 16 bases separating them. CDR3 length: 16 amino acids. Germline V gene lookup returns CDR1 MNHNY and CDR2 SVGAGI (reference sequence). CDR3: CASKEGGDRSGNTIYF. The CDR3 coding sequence is TGTGCCAGCAAGGAGGGGGGGGATCGCTCTGGAAACACCATATATTTT.

This chain links TRBV5-1 with TRBJ1-1, with TRBD1 matching over 7 bases. J lost 4 bases, V lost 0 bases, and 3 bases had no gene match. The CDR3 covers 14 residues. CDR1 and CDR2 from the germline V gene are SGHRS and YFSETQ. CDR3 amino acids: CASSLEQGITEAFF. The CDR3 nucleotides are TGCGCCAGCAGCTTGGAACAGGGGATCACTGAAGCTTTCTTT.